A single sample is the source of the 13 T cell receptor beta chains below, sequenced in a study of T cell changes during pregnancy in multiple sclerosis. TCRdb keeps only in-frame clones here, not all; method: immunoSEQ multiplex PCR. The sample records 40,000 to 50,000 clones, 90% to 95% being singletons. The material was CD8+ T cells from peripheral blood mononuclear cells, obtained in the third trimester of pregnancy. The receptors here all came from a female donor with multiple sclerosis, enrolled in a pregnancy study.

This clone was seen once. V and J are TRBV2 and TRBJ2-5, with TRBD2 matching 11 bases. TRBJ2-7 matches the DNA end more closely, so the J call is doubtful. Germline CDR1 reads SNHLY; CDR2 reads FYNNEI. The CDR3 contains 13 residues. The CDR3 DNA sequence: TGTGCCAGCAGTGGACTAGCGGGAAGCGAGCAGTACTTC. Translation gives CASSGLAGSEQYF.

The rearrangement joins TRBV2 to TRBJ2-1; maybe TRBD1 (5 bases). V was cut by 3 bases and J by 7 bases, with 13 bases left in between. The length of the CDR3 is 14 residues. From germline, CDR1 is SNHLY and CDR2 FYNNEI. The DNA for the CDR3 is TGTGCCAGCAGTGAGTTGACAGCCCCGAATGAGCAGTTCTTC. Amino acids: CASSELTAPNEQFF.

The J gene is TRBJ2-1, the V gene TRBV7-9; 10 nucleotides align to TRBD2. V lost 1 base and J lost 3; bases outside the gene matches: 9. CDR3 length equals 18 residues. CDR1 and CDR2 from the germline V gene are SEHNR and FQNEAQ (reference sequence). CDR3 sequence (DNA): TGTGCCAGCAGCTTAGGGCTAGCGGGAGTCTGGTTCTACAATGAGCAGTTCTTC. Its translation is CASSLGLAGVWFYNEQFF. The whole variable domain, filled in from reference TRBV7-9 and TRBJ2-1, reads DTGVSQNPRHKITKRGQNVTFRCDPISEHNRLYWYRQTLGQGPEFLTYFQNEAQLEKSRLLSDRFSAERPKGSFSTLEIQRTEQGDSAMYLCASSLGLAGVWFYNEQFFGPGTRLTVL.

This chain uses TRBV30 with TRBJ1-5; 7 bases match TRBD1. J was trimmed by 0 bases and V by 1 base; bases with no gene match: 12. CDR3 length equals 18 residues. Germline assignment: CDR1 GTSNPN and CDR2 SVGIG (reference sequence). The CDR3, as DNA: TGTGCCTGGAGTGAAGACACAGGGGACATGTATAGCAATCAGCCCCAGCATTTT. Amino acid sequence: CAWSEDTGDMYSNQPQHF.

The gene calls are TRBV9 and TRBJ2-7, with a weak D call TRBD2 (6 bases). The V gene lost 5 bases and the J gene lost 3 bases, with 15 bases spanning the gap. The germline V gene has CDR1 SGDLS and CDR2 YYNGEE. The CDR3 contains 14 residues. The CDR3 nucleotides are TGTGCCAGCAGTGGGGGAGGTACCTACTACGAGCAGTACTTC. Its protein product is CASSGGGTYYEQYF.

The rearrangement links TRBV4-1 to TRBJ2-7; 12 nucleotides align to TRBD1. Germline CDR1 is MGHRA and CDR2 is YSYEKL. The CDR3 is 15 amino acids. The ends lost 3 bases at V and 3 bases at J; junction bases unmatched: 3. CDR3 nucleotides: TGCGCCAGCAGCCAGGGGACAGGGGGCCTCTACGAGCAGTACTTC. Translated, it gives CASSQGTGGLYEQYF.

The genes are TRBV6-5 and TRBJ2-7; TRBD1 aligns across 10 bases. The germline V gene has CDR1 MNHEY and CDR2 SVGAGI. The ends lost 4 bases at V and 3 bases at J; junction bases unmatched: 3. CDR3 size: 14 residues. The CDR3 here is CASSSRDRGYEQYF. Written as DNA, the CDR3 is TGTGCCAGCAGTTCCCGGGACAGGGGCTACGAGCAGTACTTC.

This chain joins TRBV10-3 and TRBJ2-2; 8 nucleotides match TRBD1. The ends lost 3 bases at V and 6 bases at J; junction bases unmatched: 9. CDR3 length: 16 residues. Per germline, CDR1 ENHRY and CDR2 SYGVKD. The CDR3 bases are TGTGCCATCAGTGACCCGGACAGGGTTCAGGCCGGGGAGCTGTTTTTT. As protein: CAISDPDRVQAGELFF.

This rearrangement joins TRBV29-1 to TRBJ1-3; 7 bases align to TRBD1. The V gene's germline CDR1 is SQVTM and CDR2 ANQGSEA. Trimming took 5 bases from V and 4 from J; bases not matched to a gene: 5. This CDR3 has 13 amino acids. The CDR3 DNA is TGCAGCGTTTTAGGGGGCTCGGGAAACACCATATATTTT. Translating it yields CSVLGGSGNTIYF.

In its sample, this clone was seen a few times. This rearrangement joins TRBV7-9 to TRBJ2-7; 8 bases map to TRBD2. Losses at the gene ends were 4 bases for V and 2 bases for J; bases not matched to a gene: 10. The length of the CDR3 is 16 residues. CDR1 and CDR2 (germline): SEHNR, FQNEAQ (reference sequence). DNA for the CDR3: TGTGCCAGCAGCTCCGGGACTAGTCGGAGGCCCTACGAGCAGTACTTC. It codes for CASSSGTSRRPYEQYF. The full variable domain, completed using reference TRBV7-9 and TRBJ2-7, is DTGVSQNPRHKITKRGQNVTFRCDPISEHNRLYWYRQTLGQGPEFLTYFQNEAQLEKSRLLSDRFSAERPKGSFSTLEIQRTEQGDSAMYLCASSSGTSRRPYEQYFGPGTRLTVT.

The rearrangement uses TRBV7-6 and TRBJ2-4; maybe TRBD1 (5 bases). The CDR3 extends over 18 amino acids. Trimming pared 1 base from V and 7 bases from J, leaving 23 bases between. Germline CDR1 reads SGHVS; CDR2 reads FNYEAQ. This CDR3 is CASSLEGGRVGMGNIQYF. CDR3 DNA: TGTGCCAGCAGCTTAGAAGGTGGCAGGGTGGGGATGGGGAACATTCAGTACTTC.

The chain is built from TRBV5-6 and TRBJ1-1; D ambiguous. Deletions cut 0 bases from V and 0 bases from J, with 3 bases between. This CDR3 spans 13 amino acids. In germline, CDR1 is SGHDT, CDR2 YYEEEE. CDR3 bases: TGTGCCAGCAGCTTGGGGCTGAACACTGAAGCTTTCTTT. This encodes CASSLGLNTEAFF.

The rearrangement links TRBV7-9 to TRBJ2-1, with 10 bases aligning to TRBD2. The ends lost 5 bases at V and 4 bases at J; junction bases unmatched: 14. The CDR3 is 18 residues long. CDR1 SEHNR and CDR2 FQNEAQ come from the germline V gene (reference sequence). CDR3 DNA sequence: TGTGCCAGCAGCCCACCTCACAGCGGGAGGGCCTTGTACAATGAGCAGTTCTTC. It codes for CASSPPHSGRALYNEQFF.